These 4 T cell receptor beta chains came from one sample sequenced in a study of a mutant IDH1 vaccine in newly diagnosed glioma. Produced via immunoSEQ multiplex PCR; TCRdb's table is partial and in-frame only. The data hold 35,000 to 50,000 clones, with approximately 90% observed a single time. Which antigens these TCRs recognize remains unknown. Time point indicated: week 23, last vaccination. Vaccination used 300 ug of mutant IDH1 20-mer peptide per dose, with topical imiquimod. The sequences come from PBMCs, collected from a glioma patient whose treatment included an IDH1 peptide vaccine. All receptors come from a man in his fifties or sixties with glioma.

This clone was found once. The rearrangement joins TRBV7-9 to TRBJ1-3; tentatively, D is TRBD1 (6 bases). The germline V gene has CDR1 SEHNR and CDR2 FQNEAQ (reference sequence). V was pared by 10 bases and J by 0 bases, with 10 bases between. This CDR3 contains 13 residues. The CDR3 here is CANGTYSGNTIYF. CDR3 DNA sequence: TGTGCCAACGGGACATACTCTGGAAACACCATATATTTT.

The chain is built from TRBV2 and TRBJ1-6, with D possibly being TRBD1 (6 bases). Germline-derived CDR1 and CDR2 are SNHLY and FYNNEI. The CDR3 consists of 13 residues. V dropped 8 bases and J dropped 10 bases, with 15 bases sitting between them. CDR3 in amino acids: CASRRGPGSPLHF. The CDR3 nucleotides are TGTGCCAGCCGCCGGGGGCCGGGCTCACCCCTCCACTTT. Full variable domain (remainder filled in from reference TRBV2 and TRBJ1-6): EPEVTQTPSHQVTQMGQEVILRCVPISNHLYFYWYRQILGQKVEFLVSFYNNEISEKSEIFDDQFSVERPDGSNFTLKIRSTKLEDSAMYFCASRRGPGSPLHFGNGTRLTVT.

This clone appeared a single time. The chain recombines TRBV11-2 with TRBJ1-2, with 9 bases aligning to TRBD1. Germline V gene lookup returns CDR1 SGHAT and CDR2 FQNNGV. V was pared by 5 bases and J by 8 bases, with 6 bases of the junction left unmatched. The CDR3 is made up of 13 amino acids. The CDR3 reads CASSQDRGGGYTF. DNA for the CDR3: TGTGCCAGCAGCCAGGACAGGGGTGGAGGCTACACCTTC. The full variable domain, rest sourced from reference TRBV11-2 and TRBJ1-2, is EAGVAQSPRYKIIEKRQSVAFWCNPISGHATLYWYQQILGQGPKLLIQFQNNGVVDDSQLPKDRFSAERLKGVDSTLKIQPAKLEDSAVYLCASSQDRGGGYTFGSGTRLTVV.

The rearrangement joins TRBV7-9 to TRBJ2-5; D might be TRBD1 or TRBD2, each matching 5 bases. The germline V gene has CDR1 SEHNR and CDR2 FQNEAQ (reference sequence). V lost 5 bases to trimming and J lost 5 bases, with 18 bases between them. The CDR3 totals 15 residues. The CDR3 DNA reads TGTGCCAGCAGCCCCAGCCATTTGGGACGGGAGACCCAGTACTTC. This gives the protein CASSPSHLGRETQYF.